The source of this T cell receptor (beta chain) is a study of early T cells in non-severe SARS-CoV-2 infection. This clonotype was found many times. TCRdb fed the 5' RACE reads into MiXCR, producing one record per CDR3 protein. Seen here are some 82,000 distinct CDR3 sequences, 9% to 14% observed once, and the top ten hold about 2.7%. The CDR3 spans 15 residues. The V gene lost 5 bases and the J gene lost 3 bases, with 16 bases spanning the gap. This chain links TRBV12-3 or TRBV12-4 with TRBJ1-2, with D tentatively TRBD1 (5 bases). This TCR derives from an adult who was a healthcare worker with PCR-confirmed SARS-CoV-2 infection or an uninfected control (not recorded which). Sequencing was done on a sample of whole blood. CDR3 DNA: TGTGCCAGCAGTCTCCTAGGAACAGGAGACTATGGCTACACCTTC. It encodes CASSLLGTGDYGYTF.